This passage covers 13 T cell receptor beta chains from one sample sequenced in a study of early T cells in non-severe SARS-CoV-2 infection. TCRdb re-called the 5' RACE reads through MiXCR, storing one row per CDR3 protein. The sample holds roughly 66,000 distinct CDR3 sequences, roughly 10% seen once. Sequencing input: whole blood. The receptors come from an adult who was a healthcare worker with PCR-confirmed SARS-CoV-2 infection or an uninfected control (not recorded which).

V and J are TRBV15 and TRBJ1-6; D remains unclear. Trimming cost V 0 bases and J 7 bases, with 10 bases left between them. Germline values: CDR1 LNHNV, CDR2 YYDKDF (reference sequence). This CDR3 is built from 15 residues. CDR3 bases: TGTGCCACCAGCAGAGATCCCGGAGGCAATTCACCCCTCCACTTT. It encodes CATSRDPGGNSPLHF.

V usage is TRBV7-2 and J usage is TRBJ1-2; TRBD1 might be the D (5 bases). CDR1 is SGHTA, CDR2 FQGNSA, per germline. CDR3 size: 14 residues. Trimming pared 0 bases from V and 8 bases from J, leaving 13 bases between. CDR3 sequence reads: CASSLAGQGRGYTF. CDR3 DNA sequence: TGTGCCAGCAGCTTAGCGGGGCAGGGACGGGGCTACACCTTC. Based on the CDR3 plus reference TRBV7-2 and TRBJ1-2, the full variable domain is GAGVSQSPSNKVTEKGKDVELRCDPISGHTALYWYRQSLGQGLEFLIYFQGNSAPDKSGLPSDRFSAERTGGSVSTLTIQRTQQEDSAVYLCASSLAGQGRGYTFGSGTRLTVV.

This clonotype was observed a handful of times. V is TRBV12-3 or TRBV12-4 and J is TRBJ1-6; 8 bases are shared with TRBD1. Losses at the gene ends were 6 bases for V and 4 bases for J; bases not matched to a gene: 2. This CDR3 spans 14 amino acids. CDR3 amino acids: CASSRQGYNSPLHF. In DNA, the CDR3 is TGTGCCAGCAGCAGACAGGGGTATAATTCACCCCTCCACTTT.

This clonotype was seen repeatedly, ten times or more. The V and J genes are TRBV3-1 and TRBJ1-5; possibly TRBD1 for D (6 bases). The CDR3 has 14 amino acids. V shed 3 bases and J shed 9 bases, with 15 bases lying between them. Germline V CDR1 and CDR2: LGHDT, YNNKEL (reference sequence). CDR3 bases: TGTGCCAGCAGCCAGCAGGGTCAGGGGAGGCCCCAGCATTTT. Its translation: CASSQQGQGRPQHF.

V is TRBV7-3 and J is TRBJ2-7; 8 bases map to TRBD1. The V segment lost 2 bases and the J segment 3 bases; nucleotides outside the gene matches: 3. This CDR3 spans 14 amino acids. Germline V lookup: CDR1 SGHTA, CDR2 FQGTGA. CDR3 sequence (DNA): TGTGCCAGCAGCTTAGGACAGGGAAACTACGAGCAGTACTTC. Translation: CASSLGQGNYEQYF.

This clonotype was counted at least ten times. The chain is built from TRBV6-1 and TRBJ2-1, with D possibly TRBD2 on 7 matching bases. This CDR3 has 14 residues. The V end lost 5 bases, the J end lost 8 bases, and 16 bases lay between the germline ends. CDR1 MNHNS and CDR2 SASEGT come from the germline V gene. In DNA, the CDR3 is TGTGCCAGCAGTCGACAGGCGGGGGTGGATGAGCAGTTCTTC. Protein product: CASSRQAGVDEQFF.

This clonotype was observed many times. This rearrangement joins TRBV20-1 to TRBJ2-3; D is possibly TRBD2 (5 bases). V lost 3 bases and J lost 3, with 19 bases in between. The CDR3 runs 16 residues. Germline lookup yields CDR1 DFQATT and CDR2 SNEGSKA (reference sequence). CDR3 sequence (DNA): TGCAGTGCTAGGGATTTTGGCGGGTCTTGGACAGATACGCAGTATTTT. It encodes CSARDFGGSWTDTQYF.

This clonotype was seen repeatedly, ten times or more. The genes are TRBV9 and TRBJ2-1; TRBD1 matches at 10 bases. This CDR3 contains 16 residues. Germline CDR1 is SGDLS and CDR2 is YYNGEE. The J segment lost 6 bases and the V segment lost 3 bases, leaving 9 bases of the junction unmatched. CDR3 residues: CASSAWGTGAGNEQFF. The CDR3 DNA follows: TGTGCCAGCAGCGCCTGGGGGACAGGGGCGGGCAATGAGCAGTTCTTC.

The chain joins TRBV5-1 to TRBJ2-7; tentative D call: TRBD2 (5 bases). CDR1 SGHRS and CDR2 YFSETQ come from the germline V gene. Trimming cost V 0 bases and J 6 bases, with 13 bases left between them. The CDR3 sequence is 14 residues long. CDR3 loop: CASSLDPPGSEQYF. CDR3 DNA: TGCGCCAGCAGCTTGGATCCGCCGGGAAGCGAGCAGTACTTC. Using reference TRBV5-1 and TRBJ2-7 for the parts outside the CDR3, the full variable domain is KAGVTQTPRYLIKTRGQQVTLSCSPISGHRSVSWYQQTPGQGLQFLFEYFSETQRNKGNFPGRFSGRQFSNSRSEMNVSTLELGDSALYLCASSLDPPGSEQYFGPGTRLTVT.

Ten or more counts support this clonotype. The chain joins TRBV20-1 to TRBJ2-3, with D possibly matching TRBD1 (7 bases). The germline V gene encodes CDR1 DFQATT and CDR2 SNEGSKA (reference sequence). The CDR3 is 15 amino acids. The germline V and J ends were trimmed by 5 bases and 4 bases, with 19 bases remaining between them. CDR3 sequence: CSAGGGRGHPDTQYF. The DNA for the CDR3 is TGCAGTGCTGGGGGAGGAAGGGGGCACCCAGATACGCAGTATTTT.

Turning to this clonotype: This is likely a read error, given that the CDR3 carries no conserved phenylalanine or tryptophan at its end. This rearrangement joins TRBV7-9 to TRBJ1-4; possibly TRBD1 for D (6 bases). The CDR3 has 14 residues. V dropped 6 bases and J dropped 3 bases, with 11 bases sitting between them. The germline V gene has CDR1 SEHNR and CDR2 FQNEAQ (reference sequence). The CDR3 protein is CASSQQGANEKLFL. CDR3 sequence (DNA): TGTGCCAGCAGTCAACAGGGAGCTAATGAAAAACTGTTTCTT.

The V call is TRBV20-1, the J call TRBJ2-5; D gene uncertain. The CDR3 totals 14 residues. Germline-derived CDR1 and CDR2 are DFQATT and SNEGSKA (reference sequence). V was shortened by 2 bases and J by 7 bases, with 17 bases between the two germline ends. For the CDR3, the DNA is TGCAGTGCTAGATGGCCAGGCGGTCCAGGGACCCAGTACTTC. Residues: CSARWPGGPGTQYF.

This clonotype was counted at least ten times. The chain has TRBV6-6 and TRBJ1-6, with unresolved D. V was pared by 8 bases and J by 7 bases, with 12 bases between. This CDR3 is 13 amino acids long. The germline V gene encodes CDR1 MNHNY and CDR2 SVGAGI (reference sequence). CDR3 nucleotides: TGTGCCAGCCAAGTCTGGGTCAATTCACCCCTCCACTTT. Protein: CASQVWVNSPLHF.